This T cell receptor (beta chain) comes out of a study of cytomegalovirus exposure and HLA in healthy donors. Whole-study results and caveats: The study had only CMV serostatus as immune exposure information. A cluster of highly shared sequence variants was likely a sequencing artifact. A later analysis revealed that TCR association rates differed between HLA loci, peaking at DRB1 and bottoming out at HLA-C.

CDR1 and CDR2 (germline): MNHNS, SASEGT. The CDR3 sequence is 15 residues long. With 4 bases clipped from V and 4 bases from J, the junction kept 3 bases outside the gene matches. A multiplex PCR was run with 60 Vbeta primers and 13 Jbeta primers. As originally analysed: An analysis performed later counted 73 million or so unique TCR beta chains (approximately 11 million of them shared). The data were produced by immunoSEQ multiplex PCR, yet TCRdb's version contains in-frame clones alone and is incomplete. The V and J calls and the clone size are those of that table, but D and trimming were determined from the DNA. The sample's table shows some 120,000 clones. Of note for this clone: Its antigen is currently unknown.

The chain uses TRBV6-1 and TRBJ2-2, with 10 bases identical to TRBD2. This sequence originates from a man aged 40-55 years in good health and CMV-seropositive. The sample taken for sequencing was PBMCs. The CDR3 DNA sequence: TGTGCCAGCAGTGGCAGGACTAGCGGCACCGGGGAGCTGTTTTTT. Protein sequence: CASSGRTSGTGELFF.